Listed below are T cell receptor beta chains from one sample, sequenced in a study of monozygotic twins with inflammatory bowel disease. TCRdb reprocessed the 5' RACE reads; each CDR3 protein has one entry and no DNA is given. This table lists 310,000 or so distinct CDR3 sequences. Sequencing was performed on blood. The receptors derive from a human donor with ulcerative colitis or Crohn's disease, or a healthy co-twin of an affected twin (not recorded which). Both conserved end residues are part of each CDR3.

TRBV5-1	TRBJ1-2	CASSPYPPDLYGYTF
TRBV15	TRBJ2-5	CATSRGLETQYF
TRBV20-1	TRBJ2-1	CSARSGISSYNEQFF
TRBV15	TRBJ2-5	CATSRDLAGGGWETQYF
TRBV28	TRBJ1-4	CASNTVLSEKLFF
TRBV5-1	TRBJ2-1	CASSLEATASYNEQFF
TRBV6-6	TRBJ2-2	CASTGQVSTGELFF
TRBV5-1	TRBJ1-1	CASSTVTGTYFEAFF
TRBV7-9	TRBJ1-1	CASSETGTVNTEAFF
TRBV12-3/TRBV12-4	TRBJ2-3	CASSPQGAGTDTQYF
TRBV5-5	TRBJ2-1	CASSLGGTSGNNEQFF
TRBV18	TRBJ2-7	CASSPPARLEQYF
TRBV19	TRBJ2-6	CASSIERALLSGANVLTF
TRBV20-1	TRBJ2-5	CSAPDIAGGQETQYF
TRBV6-1	TRBJ1-4	CASSETGLREKLFF
TRBV3-1	TRBJ1-4	CASSRSPGQTKEKLFF
TRBV3-1	TRBJ2-5	CASSQYGTSGVLSQETQYF
TRBV6-5	TRBJ1-4	CASSYSTSMGQGNEKLFF